Listed below are T cell receptor beta chains from one sample, sequenced in a study of T cells after posttransplantation cyclophosphamide. This table comes from immunoSEQ multiplex PCR, and its TCRdb copy is limited to in-frame clones, with some not included. Observed are about 7,900 clones, no singletons, with the top ten taking around 6%. Sample: PBMCs, taken after an allogeneic stem cell transplant with post-transplant cyclophosphamide. These TCRs come from a male patient in his thirties who received an allogeneic stem cell transplant from an unrelated donor, was CMV-positive, and had acute and chronic GVHD. These T cells may partly come from the graft donor. The CDR3 runs from the conserved cysteine through the conserved F or W. Fields, in order: CDR3 length, D gene, V gene, J gene, clone size, CDR3 protein, CDR3 DNA. The D gene is left open where the match is weak. The size entry gives how often the clone was seen (once, few, many) or a class if it is expanded.

>13|TRBD1|TRBV19|TRBJ2-1|medium-sized
CASRDRAYNEQFF
TGTGCCAGCCGGGACAGGGCCTACAATGAGCAGTTCTTC
>15|TRBD1|TRBV10-3|TRBJ1-2|many
CAITLDRGPNYGYTF
TGTGCCATCACCCTGGACAGGGGACCTAACTATGGCTACACCTTC
>14|TRBD1|TRBV7-9|TRBJ2-7|many
CASSRDRSSYEQYF
TGTGCCAGCAGCCGGGACAGAAGCTCCTACGAGCAGTACTTC
>13|TRBD1|TRBV27|TRBJ2-7|many
CASGPGTEYEQYF
TGTGCCAGCGGCCCCGGGACAGAGTACGAGCAGTACTTC
>12|NA|TRBV6-2/TRBV6-3|TRBJ2-3|many
CASSYARDTQYF
TGTGCCAGCAGTTACGCCCGGGATACGCAGTATTTT
>15|NA|TRBV6-6|TRBJ2-2|medium-sized
CASTTRQGDTGELFF
TGTGCCAGCACCACGCGGCAGGGAGACACCGGGGAGCTGTTTTTT
>17|TRBD2|TRBV11-2|TRBJ2-3|many
CASSRDEAGEGTDTQYF
TGTGCCAGCAGCCGGGATGAAGCGGGAGAAGGGACAGATACGCAGTATTTT
>14|NA|TRBV7-2|TRBJ1-1|many
CASSPQTEKGGAFF
TGTGCCAGCAGCCCGCAGACAGAGAAGGGCGGAGCTTTCTTT
>14|TRBD1|TRBV12-3/TRBV12-4|TRBJ2-7|many
CASSKGQGEYEQYF
TGTGCCAGCAGTAAGGGACAGGGCGAGTACGAGCAGTACTTC
>17|TRBD2|TRBV11-3|TRBJ2-1|many
CASSHVRLAGGHYEQFF
TGTGCCAGCAGCCATGTTAGGCTAGCGGGAGGCCACTATGAGCAGTTCTTC
>12|NA|TRBV19|TRBJ1-1|many
CASSIGSTQAFF
TGTGCCAGTAGTATAGGATCCACTCAAGCTTTCTTT
>14|TRBD1|TRBV5-1|TRBJ1-3|medium-sized
CASSTRTGGNTIYF
TGCGCCAGCAGCACCCGGACAGGGGGAAACACCATATATTTT
>15|TRBD1|TRBV5-6|TRBJ1-5|many
CASSGGTGANQPQHF
TGTGCCAGCAGCGGGGGGACAGGGGCTAATCAGCCCCAGCATTTT
>14|TRBD1|TRBV29-1|TRBJ1-2|many
CSANTGTVMDGYTF
TGCAGCGCGAATACCGGGACAGTGATGGATGGCTACACCTTC
>17|NA|TRBV7-6|TRBJ2-7|many
CASSLDLGPVSSYEQYF
TGTGCCAGCAGCTTAGATCTGGGGCCCGTAAGCTCCTACGAGCAGTACTTC
>14|NA|TRBV27|TRBJ2-3|many
CASSLWDRGASQYF
TGTGCCAGCAGTTTGTGGGACCGGGGGGCTTCGCAGTATTTT
>15|NA|TRBV12-3/TRBV12-4|TRBJ2-1|many
CASSLGGRCSTEQFF
TGTGCCAGCAGTTTGGGCGGGCGTTGCTCCACTGAGCAGTTCTTC
>16|NA|TRBV5-1|TRBJ1-2|many
CASSLGGRRGNYGYTF
TGCGCCAGCAGCTTGGGGGGGCGCAGGGGAAACTATGGCTACACCTTC
>11|NA|TRBV5-5|TRBJ2-7|many
CASSANREQYF
TGTGCCAGCAGCGCGAACAGGGAGCAGTACTTC
>15|TRBD1|TRBV19|TRBJ1-2|many
CASSMRGQGTYGYTF
TGTGCCAGTAGTATGCGAGGACAGGGTACCTATGGCTACACCTTC
>13|TRBD1|TRBV6-5|TRBJ1-1|many
CASSSTGAGEAFF
TGTGCCAGCAGCTCGACAGGGGCCGGTGAAGCTTTCTTT
>18|NA|TRBV5-1|TRBJ1-2|many
CASSHPKGAGVRDGGYTF
TGCGCCAGCAGCCACCCAAAAGGGGCAGGGGTACGTGATGGGGGCTACACCTTC
>16|TRBD2|TRBV15|TRBJ2-5|few
CATSKGTSGGEETQYF
TGTGCCACCAGTAAAGGGACTAGCGGGGGGGAAGAGACCCAGTACTTC
>14|NA|TRBV7-9|TRBJ2-5|many
CASSSPGGWETQYF
TGTGCCAGCAGCTCCCCCGGCGGGTGGGAGACCCAGTACTTC
>17|NA|TRBV7-2|TRBJ2-7|many
CASSTRASGLSSYEQYF
TGTGCCAGCAGCACCAGAGCCAGCGGGTTAAGCTCCTACGAGCAGTACTTC
>17|TRBD2|TRBV4-3|TRBJ2-5|medium-sized
CASSQGTSGGPQETQYF
TGCGCCAGCAGCCAGGGGACTAGCGGGGGACCTCAAGAGACCCAGTACTTC
>15|NA|TRBV5-1|TRBJ2-2|many
CASSLYSGFTGELFF
TGCGCCAGCAGCTTGTATTCGGGTTTCACCGGGGAGCTGTTTTTT
>15|NA|TRBV15|TRBJ1-2|many
CATRADEGYHYGYTF
TGTGCCACCCGTGCAGACGAGGGGTATCACTATGGCTACACCTTC
>13|NA|TRBV19|TRBJ2-5|many
CASTPPGLETQYF
TGTGCCAGTACCCCCCCAGGTTTAGAGACCCAGTACTTC
>16|NA|TRBV6-2/TRBV6-3|TRBJ2-2|many
CATFPRGLWDTGELFF
TGTGCCACCTTCCCCAGGGGTCTCTGGGACACCGGGGAGCTGTTTTTT
>16|TRBD1|TRBV9|TRBJ1-2|medium-sized
CASSVVGTGGLGGYTF
TGTGCCAGCAGCGTAGTGGGAACAGGGGGCTTGGGGGGCTACACCTTC
>13|NA|TRBV12-3/TRBV12-4|TRBJ2-7|many
CASSLGATYEQYF
TGTGCCAGCAGTTTGGGGGCAACCTACGAGCAGTACTTC
>13|NA|TRBV27|TRBJ1-1|many
CASSYEGWGPAFF
TGTGCCAGCAGCTACGAAGGGTGGGGCCCAGCTTTCTTT
>16|NA|TRBV7-9|TRBJ1-5|medium-sized
CASSLYEGFTRQPQHF
TGTGCCAGCAGCTTATATGAGGGGTTTACGCGGCAGCCCCAGCATTTT
>14|NA|TRBV7-2|TRBJ1-1|many
CASSRSPGNTEAFF
TGTGCCAGCAGCCGATCTCCAGGGAACACTGAAGCTTTCTTT
>16|TRBD2|TRBV28|TRBJ2-3|many
CASSTAGRESLDTQYF
TGTGCCAGCAGCACGGCGGGGCGGGAGTCCCTAGATACGCAGTATTTT
>15|NA|TRBV6-2/TRBV6-3|TRBJ2-7|medium-sized
CASTRGRIVTYEQYF
TGTGCCAGCACGAGGGGTCGGATCGTCACCTACGAGCAGTACTTC
>14|NA|TRBV6-6|TRBJ1-1|many
CASSYQGRDTEAFF
TGTGCCAGCAGTTATCAGGGCAGGGACACTGAAGCTTTCTTT
>14|NA|TRBV7-6|TRBJ2-7|many
CASSLMSNSYEQYF
TGTGCCAGCAGCTTAATGTCCAACTCCTACGAGCAGTACTTC
>18|TRBD1|TRBV14|TRBJ1-2|many
CASSQADRAIQFSYGYTF
TGTGCCAGCAGCCAAGCGGACAGGGCGATACAGTTTAGCTATGGCTACACCTTC
>15|NA|TRBV6-5|TRBJ2-1|many
CASSKRTASYNEQFF
TGTGCCAGCAGTAAGAGGACAGCCTCCTACAATGAGCAGTTCTTC
>14|TRBD1|TRBV18|TRBJ1-2|many
CASSPGTGTVGYTF
TGTGCCAGCTCACCAGGGACCGGGACAGTAGGCTACACCTTC
>12|TRBD2|TRBV19|TRBJ2-3|many
CASSIASGRASF
TGTGCCAGTAGTATAGCTAGCGGGAGGGCCTCCTTT
>16|NA|TRBV4-1|TRBJ2-1|medium-sized
CASSQIGTRSYNEQFF
TGCGCCAGCAGCCAAATAGGGACAAGATCCTACAATGAGCAGTTCTTC
>16|NA|TRBV7-2|TRBJ2-1|many
CASSLASFSSYNEQFF
TGTGCCAGCAGCTTAGCTAGCTTTAGCTCCTACAATGAGCAGTTCTTC
>15|TRBD2|TRBV7-2|TRBJ2-1|medium-sized
CASSLDRAGRNEQFF
TGTGCCAGCAGCTTAGATCGAGCGGGGAGAAATGAGCAGTTCTTC
>15|NA|TRBV6-5|TRBJ1-4|many
CASSYGQSSNEKLFF
TGTGCCAGCAGTTACGGACAGAGTTCGAATGAAAAACTGTTTTTT
>14|NA|TRBV11-3|TRBJ2-1|many
CASSPGQAGDEQFF
TGTGCCAGCAGCCCGGGACAGGCGGGGGATGAGCAGTTCTTC
>13|TRBD1|TRBV6-6|TRBJ2-7|medium-sized
CASSYDRGREQYF
TGTGCCAGCAGTTACGACAGGGGGCGGGAGCAGTACTTC
>16|NA|TRBV4-3|TRBJ1-5|many
CASSQAQWPSNQPQHF
TGCGCCAGCAGCCAAGCCCAGTGGCCTAGCAATCAGCCCCAGCATTTT
>13|NA|TRBV7-2|TRBJ1-5|many
CASSPNSRQPQHF
TGTGCCAGCAGCCCCAACTCCCGTCAGCCCCAGCATTTT
>15|TRBD1|TRBV4-1|TRBJ1-4|many
CTSSRARDSNEKLFF
TGCACCAGCAGCCGGGCCCGGGACAGTAATGAAAAACTGTTTTTT
>13|TRBD2|TRBV7-2|TRBJ2-1|many
CASSKKREWEQFF
TGTGCCAGCAGCAAGAAGCGGGAGTGGGAGCAGTTCTTC
>15|TRBD1|TRBV24-1|TRBJ2-5|many
CATSDWTTGQETQYF
TGTGCCACCAGTGATTGGACGACAGGGCAAGAGACCCAGTACTTC